The 12 T cell receptor beta chains below come from one sample, sequenced in a study of Ad26.COV2.S vaccination and SARS-CoV-2 variants (dated by TCRdb to the early 2020s). Library construction relied on the immunoSEQ multiplex PCR assay. The clones in this table, taken by TCRdb from immuneACCESS, are in-frame only. Not every clone is retained; where verified, under half of the shortfall comes from an unresolved V gene, and the cause of the rest is unknown. The sample table contains more than 300,000 clones; only one count was recorded for approximately 80% of them. The ten largest clones add up to under 2.5% of the sample. Read against the paper, the sample's treatment or condition label means: 15 to 20 received Ad26.COV2.S at low or high dose, single or two shots; about 5 received placebo; per-sample allocation not given. For vaccine and placebo recipients, repertoires were sequenced using samples collected on day 63 after the first injection.

This material consisted of peripheral blood, taken in a trial of Ad26.COV2.S vaccine versus placebo. These receptors were obtained from a person aged 18 to 65 who received the Ad26.COV2.S COVID-19 vaccine or a placebo.

This clone was counted only a few times. This sequence joins TRBV2 and TRBJ2-3; D call uncertain. V lost 9 bases and J lost 0, with 7 bases in between. Germline V gene data show CDR1 as SNHLY and CDR2 as FYNNEI. This CDR3 has 12 amino acids. This CDR3 reads CASRPSTDTQYF. CDR3 coding DNA: TGTGCCAGTAGACCGAGCACAGATACGCAGTATTTT.

This chain links TRBV7-8 with TRBJ2-1; 8 bases are shared with TRBD1. Looked up from germline, CDR1 is SGHVS and CDR2 is FQNEAQ. This CDR3 contains 14 residues. Germline trimming cut 3 bases from V and 4 bases from J; bases unmatched to any gene: 2. CDR3 residues: CASSLGQEYNEQFF. The CDR3 DNA is TGTGCCAGCAGCTTGGGACAGGAGTACAATGAGCAGTTCTTC. Based on the CDR3 plus reference TRBV7-8 and TRBJ2-1, the full variable domain is GAGVSQSPRYKVAKRGQDVALRCDPISGHVSLFWYQQALGQGPEFLTYFQNEAQLDKSGLPSDRFFAERPEGSVSTLKIQRTQQEDSAVYLCASSLGQEYNEQFFGPGTRLTVL.

V usage is TRBV18 and J usage is TRBJ2-5, with 7 bases fitting TRBD1. The ends lost 2 bases at V and 2 bases at J; junction bases unmatched: 2. The CDR3 totals 14 residues. Germline V gives CDR1 KGHSH, CDR2 LQKENI. DNA of the CDR3: TGTGCCAGCTCACCATGGACAGGTCAAGAGACCCAGTACTTC. The encoded protein is CASSPWTGQETQYF.

The genes are TRBV3-1 (or the pseudogene TRBV3-2) and TRBJ1-2; D call uncertain. This CDR3 has 13 amino acids. Trimming pared 1 base from V and 5 bases from J, leaving 8 bases between. The V gene's germline CDR1 is LGHDT and CDR2 YNNKEL (reference sequence). The CDR3 sequence: CASSQVREYGYTF. The CDR3 DNA follows: TGTGCCAGCAGCCAAGTTAGGGAATATGGCTACACCTTC.

This sequence joins TRBV9 and TRBJ2-5, with 9 bases aligning to TRBD2. This CDR3 spans 14 amino acids. CDR1 and CDR2 (germline): SGDLS, YYNGEE. Trimming removed 4 bases from V and 4 bases from J; junction bases left unmatched: 5. CDR3 nucleotide sequence: TGTGCCAGCAGCCCTTTAGCGGGGGCAGAGACCCAGTACTTC. It is translated as CASSPLAGAETQYF.

This clone showed up just a few times. The J gene is TRBJ1-1, the V gene TRBV19, with TRBD1 matching 8 bases. The CDR3 has 14 amino acids. J was trimmed by 3 bases and V by 7 bases; bases with no gene match: 7. Germline lookup yields CDR1 LNHDA and CDR2 SQIVND (reference sequence). CDR3 in amino acids: CASKQGGTYTEAFF. For the CDR3, the DNA is TGTGCCAGTAAACAGGGGGGGACTTACACTGAAGCTTTCTTT.

The chain joins TRBV5-6 to TRBJ1-1, with D possibly matching TRBD1 (5 bases). Trimming removed 1 base at V and 4 bases at J, with 8 bases between. Looked up from germline, CDR1 is SGHDT and CDR2 is YYEEEE. This CDR3 is 13 amino acids long. The CDR3 region has the DNA TGTGCCAGCAGCTTGAAGGGGCTCACTGAAGCTTTCTTT. It encodes CASSLKGLTEAFF.

Turning to this clone: In the same sample, other DNA sequences code for this CDR3. The chain has TRBV7-9 and TRBJ2-2, with TRBD1 as a possible D gene (6 bases). Trimming removed 0 bases from V and 4 bases from J, with 6 bases in between. CDR1 and CDR2 from the germline V gene are SEHNR and FQNEAQ (reference sequence). The CDR3 length is 14 residues. This chain's CDR3 is CASSLAGGTGELFF. The CDR3 DNA reads TGTGCCAGCAGCTTAGCAGGGGGCACCGGGGAGCTGTTTTTT.

CDR3 coding DNA: TGTGCCAGCAGCCGGACAGCTTTGAACACTGAAGCTTTCTTT. Its protein is CASSRTALNTEAFF. The rearrangement uses TRBV11-2 and TRBJ1-1; weak D call: TRBD1 (6 bases). V was shortened by 5 bases and J by 0 bases, with 10 bases between the two germline ends. Germline V gene lookup returns CDR1 SGHAT and CDR2 FQNNGV. This CDR3 region has 14 residues.

This clone was observed a handful of times. This chain links TRBV28 with TRBJ2-7; D unclear. The CDR3 runs 11 residues. The V and J ends lost 10 bases and 0 bases respectively, with 7 bases between them. In germline, CDR1 is MDHEN, CDR2 SYDVKM. The CDR3 DNA sequence: TGTGCCACCCTATACTCCTACGAGCAGTACTTC. This translates into CATLYSYEQYF. The whole variable domain, remainder taken from reference TRBV28 and TRBJ2-7, is DVKVTQSSRYLVKRTGEKVFLECVQDMDHENMFWYRQDPGLGLRLIYFSYDVKMKEKGDIPEGYSVSREKKERFSLILESASTNQTSMYLCATLYSYEQYFGPGTRLTVT.

The chain links TRBV10-3 to TRBJ2-2, with D possibly matching TRBD1 (6 bases). This CDR3 region has 17 residues. Germline V gives CDR1 ENHRY, CDR2 SYGVKD. Between the trimmed V and J ends, which lost 4 bases and 0 bases, there was a span of 15 bases. The CDR3 here is CAISGKTGTSNTGELFF. The CDR3 DNA sequence: TGTGCCATCAGTGGCAAGACCGGGACATCGAACACCGGGGAGCTGTTTTTT.

This chain uses TRBV5-1 with TRBJ1-1, with D unresolved. CDR3 length equals 12 residues. V shed 0 bases and J shed 8 bases, with 8 bases lying between them. Germline loops: CDR1 SGHRS, CDR2 YFSETQ. CDR3 sequence (DNA): TGCGCCAGCAGCTTGGGAACGAGCGAAGCTTTCTTT. As protein: CASSLGTSEAFF.